Below, 16 T cell receptor beta chains from the same sample are listed, as sequenced in a study of cytomegalovirus exposure and HLA in healthy donors. PCR employed 60 Vbeta and 13 Jbeta primers. Data came from immunoSEQ multiplex PCR; TCRdb stores just in-frame clones and leaves some out. The sample contains approximately 130,000 clones, about three quarters of which appear only once. The sample consisted of PBMCs. The source of these receptors is a man aged 25 to 45 in good health and CMV-seronegative.

This clone has only one observation. The chain couples TRBV19 to TRBJ1-6; weak D call: TRBD1 (6 bases). V lost 3 bases and J 7 bases, leaving 16 bases between the germline ends. CDR1 is LNHDA, CDR2 SQIVND, per germline (reference sequence). The length of the CDR3 is 16 residues. DNA of the CDR3: TGTGCCAGTAGTATTGGAGTCGGGCAGGGGAATTCACCCCTCCACTTT. Residues: CASSIGVGQGNSPLHF. Complete variable domain (other parts from reference TRBV19 and TRBJ1-6): DGGITQSPKYLFRKEGQNVTLSCEQNLNHDAMYWYRQDPGQGLRLIYYSQIVNDFQKGDIAEGYSVSREKKESFPLTVTSAQKNPTAFYLCASSIGVGQGNSPLHFGNGTRLTVT.

This clone was observed a handful of times. The chain links TRBV7-9 to TRBJ2-7; 12 bases map to TRBD1. The CDR3 sequence is 17 residues long. Germline V gene data show CDR1 as SEHNR and CDR2 as FQNEAQ (reference sequence). Trimming cost V 1 base and J 2 bases; bases outside gene matches: 6. The CDR3 DNA sequence: TGTGCCAGCAGCTTAGGAAGAGGGACAGGGGGCGCCTACGAGCAGTACTTC. Its protein product is CASSLGRGTGGAYEQYF.

This clone has only one observation. The chain has TRBV5-4 and TRBJ1-2; D remains ambiguous. CDR1 and CDR2 from the germline V gene are SGHNT and YYREEE (reference sequence). CDR3 length: 13 amino acids. The V end was cut by 4 bases, the J end by 9 bases, with 16 bases between. The CDR3 sequence: CASSTAEKRSYTF. The CDR3 nucleotides read TGTGCCAGCAGCACGGCGGAGAAGAGGAGCTACACCTTC. The complete variable domain, with remaining parts taken from reference TRBV5-4 and TRBJ1-2, reads ETGVTQSPTHLIKTRGQQVTLRCSSQSGHNTVSWYQQALGQGPQFIFQYYREEENGRGNFPPRFSGLQFPNYSSELNVNALELDDSALYLCASSTAEKRSYTFGSGTRLTVV.

The chain is built from TRBV25-1 and TRBJ2-1; a possible D gene is TRBD1 (6 bases). V was pared by 6 bases and J by 7 bases, with 13 bases between. Germline V gene lookup returns CDR1 MGHDK and CDR2 SYGVNS. The CDR3 has 13 amino acids. Here the CDR3 DNA reads TGTGCCAGCAGGGCGACAGGCCTAAATGAGCAGTTCTTC. Translating gives CASRATGLNEQFF.

The gene calls are TRBV27 and TRBJ1-4; D is uncertain. Trimming took 5 bases from V and 0 from J, leaving 10 bases between them. Germline assignment: CDR1 MNHEY and CDR2 SMNVEV (reference sequence). This CDR3 is built from 15 residues. The CDR3 loop is CASSPLRATNEKLFF. Written as DNA, the CDR3 is TGTGCCAGCAGTCCCTTGAGGGCAACTAATGAAAAACTGTTTTTT.

J is TRBJ1-5 and V is TRBV15; D is unresolved. From germline, CDR1 is LNHNV and CDR2 YYDKDF (reference sequence). V lost 0 bases, J lost 0 bases, and 12 bases lay in between. This CDR3 has 17 residues. CDR3 bases: TGTGCCACCAGCAGAGAACGGAGCCTACTTAGCAATCAGCCCCAGCATTTT. It yields the protein CATSRERSLLSNQPQHF. Filled out from reference TRBV15 and TRBJ1-5, the complete variable domain reads DAMVIQNPRYQVTQFGKPVTLSCSQTLNHNVMYWYQQKSSQAPKLLFHYYDKDFNNEADTPDNFQSRRPNTSFCFLDIRSPGLGDTAMYLCATSRERSLLSNQPQHFGDGTRLSIL.

The chain employs TRBV5-6 and TRBJ2-7; D gene ambiguous. Germline V gene sequence: CDR1 SGHDT, CDR2 YYEEEE. CDR3 length: 13 amino acids. The V end was cut by 4 bases, the J end by 0 bases, with 8 bases between. The CDR3: CASSHPSSYEQYF. DNA of the CDR3: TGTGCCAGCAGCCATCCCAGCTCCTACGAGCAGTACTTC.

V is TRBV30 and J is TRBJ2-5; TRBD2 is a possible D gene (6 bases). Trimming shortened V by 4 bases and J by 1 base, and 13 bases separated the two germline ends. Germline V gives CDR1 GTSNPN, CDR2 SVGIG (reference sequence). This CDR3 is built from 14 residues. The CDR3: CAWTGGLRQETQYF. The CDR3 DNA reads TGTGCCTGGACTGGGGGGTTGCGCCAAGAGACCCAGTACTTC.

This clone was picked up one time. V usage is TRBV7-9 and J usage is TRBJ2-5; 8 positions match TRBD2. Germline V lookup: CDR1 SEHNR, CDR2 FQNEAQ (reference sequence). The CDR3 spans 16 residues. V shed 7 bases, J shed 5 bases, and the junction held 15 bases outside the gene matches. CDR3 in amino acids: CASTSAVVAGMETQYF. CDR3 coding DNA: TGTGCCAGCACCTCCGCCGTCGTAGCGGGAATGGAGACCCAGTACTTC.

This sequence joins TRBV9 and TRBJ2-5; 7 bases agree with TRBD2. The length of the CDR3 is 14 residues. CDR1 and CDR2 from the germline V gene are SGDLS and YYNGEE. V dropped 2 bases and J dropped 2; count of bases not matched to a gene: 3. The CDR3, as DNA: TGTGCCAGCAGCGTGGGAGGGCTGCAAGAGACCCAGTACTTC. Translation: CASSVGGLQETQYF.

The chain joins TRBV6-1 to TRBJ2-3; 8 positions match TRBD2. V trimming: 6 bases; J trimming: 5 bases; junction bases outside the gene matches: 16. Per germline, CDR1 MNHNS and CDR2 SASEGT. CDR3 size: 17 residues. The CDR3, as DNA: TGTGCCAGCAGGGAATGGGGTTTCGGGAGGGTTGGAGATACGCAGTATTTT. Translating gives CASREWGFGRVGDTQYF.

The chain couples TRBV19 to TRBJ2-4; 11 nucleotides align to TRBD1. This CDR3 is 16 amino acids long. V trimming: 7 bases; J trimming: 5 bases; junction bases outside the gene matches: 10. Germline CDR1 is LNHDA and CDR2 is SQIVND (reference sequence). The CDR3 coding sequence is TGTGCCAGTAAAGGGACAGGGGGAGGAACAGAAAACATTCAGTACTTC. Protein: CASKGTGGGTENIQYF. Full variable domain (remainder filled in from reference TRBV19 and TRBJ2-4): DGGITQSPKYLFRKEGQNVTLSCEQNLNHDAMYWYRQDPGQGLRLIYYSQIVNDFQKGDIAEGYSVSREKKESFPLTVTSAQKNPTAFYLCASKGTGGGTENIQYFGAGTRLSVL.

This clone has only a few counts. V gene TRBV7-3 combines with J gene TRBJ2-5; D is unresolved. Germline values: CDR1 SGHTA, CDR2 FQGTGA. Deletions cut 5 bases from V and 3 bases from J, with 13 bases between. This CDR3 is 14 amino acids long. The CDR3 coding sequence is TGTGCCAGCAGCCCCGCCCATAGAAAAGAGACCCAGTACTTC. It is translated as CASSPAHRKETQYF. The full variable domain, with the rest looked up from reference TRBV7-3 and TRBJ2-5, is GAGVSQTPSNKVTEKGKYVELRCDPISGHTALYWYRQSLGQGPEFLIYFQGTGAADDSGLPNDRFFAVRPEGSVSTLKIQRTERGDSAVYLCASSPAHRKETQYFGPGTRLLVL.

About this clone: An end of the junction differs from the germline gene, which may be a read error. J is TRBJ2-1 and V is TRBV30; D is possibly TRBD2 (5 bases). CDR1 is GTSNPN and CDR2 is SVGIG in the germline V gene (reference sequence). This CDR3 contains 15 residues. The CDR3 DNA reads as TGTGCCTGGAGCGACTGGACTGGGGTCCTCAATGAGCGGTTCTTC. Translation gives CAWSDWTGVLNERFF.

The chain carries TRBV6-5 and TRBJ2-5; 10 bases map to TRBD2. Germline lookup yields CDR1 MNHEY and CDR2 SVGAGI. The CDR3 has 14 amino acids. Trimming at V came to 6 bases and at J to 3 bases, leaving 4 bases not matched to a gene. The CDR3 coding sequence is TGTGCCAGCAGCCGAGGACTAGCGGAAGAGACCCAGTACTTC. Protein product: CASSRGLAEETQYF.

This clone was found a few times. The gene calls are TRBV2 and TRBJ1-2; unclear D gene. The CDR3 covers 11 residues. Germline V gives CDR1 SNHLY, CDR2 FYNNEI. V lost 3 bases, J lost 5 bases, and 4 bases lay in between. The CDR3 bases are TGTGCCAGCAGTGACGGGTATGGCTACACCTTC. Translating it yields CASSDGYGYTF.